The sample holds many counts of the clone carrying this T cell receptor beta chain. Its antigen is still unknown. This sample is part of a study of glioma-infiltrating T cells. The iRepertoire nested amplicon-rescue multiplex PCR amplified TCR alpha and beta CDR3s from RNA. MiXCR, run by TCRdb on the multiplex PCR reads, gives a single entry per CDR3 protein. This table has 300,000 to 450,000 distinct CDR3 sequences, 41% appearing once. Regarding the study as a whole: Patients with low tissue-blood divergence carried a signature set of shared blood CDR3 motifs.

The TCR comes from a human donor with low-grade glioma or glioblastoma, undergoing nonglioma brain surgery, or in good health (not recorded which). The sample taken for sequencing was glioma tissue, nonneoplastic brain tissue, or PBMCs (not recorded which).

In DNA, the CDR3 is TGTGCCAGCAGTTCGGCTGGGGAGTTCTATCGTGGGACTACTGGCTACACCTTC. It is translated as CASSSAGEFYRGTTGYTF. This chain uses TRBV28 with TRBJ1-2; possibly TRBD1 for D (5 bases). In germline, CDR1 is MDHEN, CDR2 SYDVKM. The CDR3 is made up of 18 amino acids. The V end lost 4 bases, the J end lost 7 bases, and 28 bases lay between the germline ends.